The T cell receptor (beta chain) described here comes from a study of neurological immune-mediated disorders. TCRdb passed the 5' RACE reads through MiXCR, listing each CDR3 protein once. Here the sample spans 74,000 or so distinct CDR3 sequences, 9.4% being singletons. Germline values: CDR1 SGHRS, CDR2 YFSETQ. V was pared by 5 bases and J by 3 bases, with 6 bases of the junction left unmatched. The CDR3 runs 15 residues. This clonotype has a count of ten or more. Sequenced sample: PBMCs. The source of this sequence is a man in his fifties in good health. The chain is built from TRBV5-1 and TRBJ1-1, with 11 bases fitting TRBD1. The DNA for the CDR3 is TGCGCCAGCAGGTCGGACAGGGGGCTGGACACTGAAGCTTTCTTT. Translating it yields CASRSDRGLDTEAFF.